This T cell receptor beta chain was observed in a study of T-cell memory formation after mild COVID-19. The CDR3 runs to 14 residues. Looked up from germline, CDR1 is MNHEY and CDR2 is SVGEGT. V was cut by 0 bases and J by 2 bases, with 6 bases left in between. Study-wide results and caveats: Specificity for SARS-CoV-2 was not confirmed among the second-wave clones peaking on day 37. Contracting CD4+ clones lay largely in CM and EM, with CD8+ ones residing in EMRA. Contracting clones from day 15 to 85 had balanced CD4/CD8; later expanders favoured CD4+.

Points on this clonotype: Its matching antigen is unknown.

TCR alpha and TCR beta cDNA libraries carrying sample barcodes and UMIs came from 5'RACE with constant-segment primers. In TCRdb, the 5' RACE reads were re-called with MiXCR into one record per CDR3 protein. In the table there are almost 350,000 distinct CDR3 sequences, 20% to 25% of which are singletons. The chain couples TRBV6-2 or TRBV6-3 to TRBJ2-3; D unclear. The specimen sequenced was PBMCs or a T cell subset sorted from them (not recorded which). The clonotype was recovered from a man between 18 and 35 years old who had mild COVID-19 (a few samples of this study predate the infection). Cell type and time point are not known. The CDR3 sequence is CASSYSHPTDTQYF. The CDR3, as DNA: TGTGCCAGCAGTTACTCCCATCCCACAGATACGCAGTATTTT.